This entry lists 27 T cell receptor beta chains sequenced from one sample in a study of molecular identifiers for immune sequencing clone quantification. TCRdb fed the PCR reads into MiXCR, producing one record per CDR3 protein. The table lists a few hundred thousand distinct CDR3 sequences, about a quarter of them singletons. Source material: naive CD8+ T cells from blood, with Jurkat cell RNA spiked in. Subset specified: FACS-sorted CD8+CD4-CCR7+CD45RA+ naive T cells. These receptor sequences come from a human donor in good health. Some libraries in this study had Jurkat cell RNA spiked in.

This clonotype has at least ten counts. The chain combines TRBV14 with TRBJ1-1; 8 positions match TRBD1. V lost 1 base to trimming and J lost 2 bases; unmatched junction nucleotides: 9. In germline, CDR1 is SGHDN, CDR2 FVKESK. CDR3 size: 17 residues. CDR3 sequence reads: CASSQVPGGIFNTEAFF. CDR3 bases: TGTGCCAGCAGCCAAGTCCCAGGGGGCATCTTTAACACTGAAGCTTTCTTT.

V is TRBV27 and J is TRBJ1-5; D gene uncertain. Between the trimmed V and J ends, which lost 8 bases and 3 bases, there was a span of 11 bases. This CDR3 spans 13 amino acids. Per germline, CDR1 MNHEY and CDR2 SMNVEV (reference sequence). The CDR3 loop is CASGKGVNQPQHF. The DNA of the CDR3 is TGTGCCAGCGGTAAAGGAGTCAATCAGCCCCAGCATTTT.

This clonotype was detected only a few times. CDR3 residues: CASSFIAGQKNTGELFF. For the CDR3, the DNA is TGTGCCAGCAGTTTTATAGCGGGTCAAAAGAACACCGGGGAGCTGTTTTTT. The chain carries TRBV12-3 or TRBV12-4 and TRBJ2-2, with 7 bases lining up with TRBD2. With V trimmed by 3 bases and J by 1 base, 8 bases remained unmatched. This CDR3 has 17 residues.

Worth noting for this clonotype: The junction departs from germline at one end; a sequencing error may be responsible. The chain employs TRBV2 and TRBJ2-7; D possibly corresponds to TRBD2 (7 bases). This CDR3 has 17 residues. Germline V lookup: CDR1 SNHLY, CDR2 FYNNEI. For the CDR3, the DNA is TGTGCCAGCAGCGGTTGGAATGAGAGGCCGGGGGGCTACGTGCAGTACTTC. It codes for CASSGWNERPGGYVQYF.

This clonotype has more than one count but fewer than ten. This chain connects TRBV6-5 to TRBJ2-2; tentative D call: TRBD1 (6 bases). Per the germline V gene, CDR1 is MNHEY and CDR2 is SVGAGI. This CDR3 has 16 residues. V lost 6 bases and J 3 bases, leaving 17 bases between the germline ends. The CDR3 DNA follows: TGTGCCAGCAGCCGCAGGGGCCCTGAGGACACCGGGGAGCTGTTTTTT. This translates into CASSRRGPEDTGELFF.

This rearrangement joins TRBV6-2 or TRBV6-3 to TRBJ1-1; 7 bases align to TRBD1. This CDR3 is built from 12 residues. The J segment lost 9 bases and the V segment lost 5 bases, leaving 6 bases of the junction unmatched. Germline CDR1 reads MNHEY; CDR2 reads SVGEGT. The CDR3 DNA reads as TGTGCCAGCAGTACGACAGGGTGGCAAGCTTTCTTT. Its protein product is CASSTTGWQAFF.

This clonotype was observed a few times. The J gene is TRBJ2-7, the V gene TRBV27; D gene uncertain. The CDR3 totals 15 residues. The V gene's germline CDR1 is MNHEY and CDR2 SMNVEV (reference sequence). Trimming cost V 4 bases and J 5 bases, with 18 bases left between them. The CDR3 is CASSSKSGPWDEQYF. The DNA for the CDR3 is TGTGCCAGCAGTTCAAAGTCCGGGCCATGGGACGAGCAGTACTTC.

This clonotype occurred a few times. V is TRBV4-3 and J is TRBJ2-3, with 10 bases that match TRBD2. CDR1 LGHNA and CDR2 YSLEER come from the germline V gene. The CDR3 runs 16 residues. V lost 2 bases and J lost 2; bases outside the gene matches: 4. In nucleotides, the CDR3 is TGCGCCAGCAGCCAACTAGCGGGAGTTTACACAGATACGCAGTATTTT. This sequence encodes CASSQLAGVYTDTQYF.

This chain joins TRBV6-1 and TRBJ1-3; D call uncertain. V dropped 7 bases and J dropped 6 bases, with 16 bases sitting between them. The CDR3 spans 14 residues. Germline V gene data show CDR1 as MNHNS and CDR2 as SASEGT. The CDR3 reads CASNRIAPENTIYF. Here the CDR3 DNA reads TGTGCCAGCAACCGGATAGCCCCAGAAAACACCATATATTTT.

This chain links TRBV19 with TRBJ2-5, with a possible D match to TRBD2 (5 bases). Germline V CDR1 and CDR2: LNHDA, SQIVND (reference sequence). Between the trimmed V and J ends, which lost 6 bases and 0 bases, there was a span of 17 bases. This CDR3 has 16 residues. CDR3 DNA sequence: TGTGCCAGTAGCCATGGACGGAGGTCGTACCAAGAGACCCAGTACTTC. Encoded protein: CASSHGRRSYQETQYF.

The rearrangement joins TRBV3-1 to TRBJ2-1, with 7 bases aligning to TRBD1. The V and J ends lost 0 bases and 10 bases, in that order; junction bases with no gene match: 9. Germline lookup yields CDR1 LGHDT and CDR2 YNNKEL (reference sequence). The CDR3 sequence is 15 residues long. The CDR3 sequence is CASSQDLGGPTEQFF. The DNA of the CDR3 is TGTGCCAGCAGCCAAGACTTAGGGGGCCCCACGGAGCAGTTCTTC.

V usage is TRBV11-2 and J usage is TRBJ1-4; D not resolved. CDR3 length: 17 residues. Germline values: CDR1 SGHAT, CDR2 FQNNGV. The ends were cut back, 5 bases at V and 2 bases at J, with 18 bases in the middle. The CDR3 spells CASSEGRRFATNEKLFF. As DNA, the CDR3 is TGTGCCAGCAGCGAAGGCCGCAGGTTTGCCACTAATGAAAAACTGTTTTTT.

This clonotype was found a few times. The V call is TRBV4-1, the J call TRBJ1-2; TRBD1 is a possible D gene (5 bases). This CDR3 contains 17 residues. V dropped 0 bases and J dropped 4 bases, with 18 bases sitting between them. Germline loops: CDR1 MGHRA, CDR2 YSYEKL. CDR3 in DNA: TGCGCCAGCAGCCAAGATGCCCAGGGAAAAGGTGTCTATGGCTACACCTTC. Amino acid sequence: CASSQDAQGKGVYGYTF.

This clonotype showed up just a few times. The genes are TRBV6-5 and TRBJ1-4; D is undetermined. CDR3 length: 14 amino acids. Germline CDR1 is MNHEY and CDR2 is SVGAGI. Between the trimmed V and J ends, which lost 0 bases and 12 bases, there was a span of 14 bases. CDR3: CASSYSGRTKELFF. The DNA of the CDR3 is TGTGCCAGCAGTTACTCTGGCAGGACGAAAGAACTGTTTTTT.

This clonotype was seen more than once but under ten times. This CDR3 is CASSLEQYF. CDR3 sequence (DNA): TGTGCCAGCAGTCTCGAGCAGTACTTC. The V gene is TRBV27, the J gene TRBJ2-7; D is uncertain. V was trimmed by 5 bases and J by 6 bases, leaving 2 bases between them. There are 9 residues in the CDR3. Germline V lookup: CDR1 MNHEY, CDR2 SMNVEV (reference sequence).

The V and J genes are TRBV12-3 or TRBV12-4 and TRBJ2-4; a possible D gene is TRBD1 (6 bases). With 8 bases removed from V and 0 bases from J, the gap between germline ends came to 14 bases. The CDR3 contains 15 residues. This CDR3 reads CASPGQPLAKNIQYF. The CDR3 coding sequence is TGTGCCAGCCCCGGACAGCCTCTAGCCAAAAACATTCAGTACTTC.

The rearrangement joins TRBV24-1 to TRBJ2-1; 7 nucleotides line up with TRBD1. V lost 7 bases and J lost 9; bases outside the gene matches: 8. CDR1 and CDR2 from the germline V gene are KGHDR and SFDVKD. CDR3 size: 13 residues. CDR3 residues: CATRKTGNGEQFF. In DNA form, the CDR3 reads TGTGCCACCAGAAAGACAGGGAATGGTGAGCAGTTCTTC.

Note on this clonotype: This may come from a read error, since a much larger clone is one base off. The chain is built from TRBV28 and TRBJ1-5; D gene uncertain. CDR1 and CDR2 (germline): MDHEN, SYDVKM. The CDR3 has 15 amino acids. CDR3 nucleotide sequence: TGTGCCGGCAGTTTTCGTGGGCAAGGCAATCAGCCCCAGCATTTT. This sequence encodes CAGSFRGQGNQPQHF.

This clonotype has ten or more counts. The V call is TRBV4-3, the J call TRBJ1-1, with D unresolved. This CDR3 has 14 residues. Per germline, CDR1 LGHNA and CDR2 YSLEER. Trimming removed 0 bases from V and 6 bases from J, with 11 bases in between. CDR3 amino acids: CASSQEKIWAEAFF. For the CDR3, the DNA is TGCGCCAGCAGCCAAGAAAAGATTTGGGCTGAAGCTTTCTTT.

This sequence joins TRBV19 and TRBJ2-7; 9 bases map to TRBD1. The CDR3 loop spans 14 amino acids. J was trimmed by 2 bases and V by 11 bases; bases with no gene match: 10. Germline lookup yields CDR1 LNHDA and CDR2 SQIVND (reference sequence). The CDR3 nucleotides are TGTGCCGCAACCCGGGACAGGGACACCTACGAGCAGTACTTC. Translation: CAATRDRDTYEQYF.

The chain couples TRBV9 to TRBJ2-3, with D perhaps matching TRBD1 or TRBD2 (6 bases each). The V end lost 5 bases, the J end lost 0 bases, and 13 bases lay between the germline ends. CDR1 is SGDLS and CDR2 is YYNGEE in the germline V gene. The CDR3 runs 15 residues. The CDR3 reads CASSGGGISTDTQYF. DNA of the CDR3: TGTGCCAGCAGTGGAGGGGGGATTAGCACAGATACGCAGTATTTT.

This clonotype was seen ten or more times. Here the CDR3 reads CASSQDRKEGFTEAFF. CDR3 nucleotides: TGCGCCAGCAGCCAAGATAGGAAGGAAGGATTCACTGAAGCTTTCTTT. The chain uses TRBV4-1 and TRBJ1-1; D call uncertain. Trimming took off 0 bases at V and 4 bases at J, with 15 bases between the two ends. The CDR3 runs to 16 residues. Germline assignment: CDR1 MGHRA and CDR2 YSYEKL.

Turning to this clonotype: A much larger clone sits a single nucleotide away, making a read error possible. This rearrangement joins TRBV5-1 to TRBJ2-2; TRBD1 matches 7 bases. J was trimmed by 3 bases and V by 4 bases; bases with no gene match: 6. The CDR3 length is 15 residues. Germline V gives CDR1 SGHRS, CDR2 YFSETQ. CDR3 region: CASSAKGAYTGELFF. CDR3 bases: TGCGCCAGCAGCGCGAAGGGGGCGTACACCGGGGAGCTGTTTTTT.

This chain uses TRBV4-1 with TRBJ1-2, with 7 bases aligning to TRBD1. Germline V lookup: CDR1 MGHRA, CDR2 YSYEKL. Germline trimming cut 1 base from V and 3 bases from J; bases unmatched to any gene: 5. The CDR3 is 15 amino acids. CDR3 region: CASSQVETGYYGYTF. The CDR3 coding sequence is TGCGCCAGCAGCCAAGTCGAGACAGGGTACTATGGCTACACCTTC.

V and J are TRBV25-1 and TRBJ2-1; 11 nucleotides line up with TRBD2. This CDR3 region has 15 residues. V gave up 9 bases and J gave up 13 bases; unmatched junction bases: 17. From germline, CDR1 is MGHDK and CDR2 SYGVNS. In DNA, the CDR3 is TGTGCCAGTACTACCGGGACTAGCGGAGACGGCGGTCAGTTCTTC. Protein sequence: CASTTGTSGDGGQFF.

This clonotype came up a few times. The CDR3 reads CASSVTGTGVYESGNTIYF. In DNA, the CDR3 is TGTGCCAGCAGCGTAACCGGGACAGGGGTTTATGAATCTGGAAACACCATATATTTT. This chain joins TRBV13 and TRBJ1-3; 10 bases are a match to TRBD1. CDR3 size: 19 residues. Trimming cost V 5 bases and J 1 base; bases outside gene matches: 14. In germline, CDR1 is PRHDT, CDR2 FYEKMQ (reference sequence).

As for this clonotype: This may be a read error: a much more frequent sequence differs by one nucleotide. V is TRBV5-1 and J is TRBJ2-1; 7 nucleotides align to TRBD2. This CDR3 contains 18 residues. CDR1 is SGHRS, CDR2 YFSETQ, per germline. The DNA of the CDR3 is TGCGCCAGCAGCTTGCAAGTGTTCGGGGGAGGGCCGTACAATGAGCGGTTCTTC. This sequence encodes CASSLQVFGGGPYNERFF.